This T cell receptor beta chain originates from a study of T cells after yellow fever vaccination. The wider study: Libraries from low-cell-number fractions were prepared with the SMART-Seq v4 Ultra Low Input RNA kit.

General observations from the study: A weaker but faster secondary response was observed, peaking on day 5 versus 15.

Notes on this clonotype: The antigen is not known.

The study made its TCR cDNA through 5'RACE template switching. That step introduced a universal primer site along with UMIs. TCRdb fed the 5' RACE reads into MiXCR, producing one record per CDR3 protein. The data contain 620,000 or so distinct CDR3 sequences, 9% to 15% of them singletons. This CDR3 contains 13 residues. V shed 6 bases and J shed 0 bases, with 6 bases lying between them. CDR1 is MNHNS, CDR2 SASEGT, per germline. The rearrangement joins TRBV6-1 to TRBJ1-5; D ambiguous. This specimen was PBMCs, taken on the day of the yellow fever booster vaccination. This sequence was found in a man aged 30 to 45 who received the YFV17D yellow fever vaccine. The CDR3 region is CASRAYSNQPQHF. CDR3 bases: TGTGCCAGCAGGGCATATAGCAATCAGCCCCAGCATTTT.